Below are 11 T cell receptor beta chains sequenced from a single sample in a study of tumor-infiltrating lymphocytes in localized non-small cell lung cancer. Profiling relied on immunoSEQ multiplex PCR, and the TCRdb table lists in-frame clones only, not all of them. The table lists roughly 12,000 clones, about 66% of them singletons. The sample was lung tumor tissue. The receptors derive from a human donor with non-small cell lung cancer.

The CDR3 is CASSFRDRHYGYTF. The DNA of the CDR3 is TGTGCCAGCAGTTTTAGGGACAGGCACTATGGCTACACCTTC. This chain uses TRBV28 with TRBJ1-2, with TRBD1 matching over 8 bases. This CDR3 spans 14 amino acids. Germline trimming cut 3 bases from V and 3 bases from J; bases unmatched to any gene: 3. Per the germline V gene, CDR1 is MDHEN and CDR2 is SYDVKM.

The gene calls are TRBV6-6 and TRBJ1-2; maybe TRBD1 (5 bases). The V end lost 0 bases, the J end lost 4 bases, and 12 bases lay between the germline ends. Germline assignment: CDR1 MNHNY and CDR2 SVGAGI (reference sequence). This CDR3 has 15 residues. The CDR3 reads CASSYSSGGGYGYTF. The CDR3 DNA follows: TGTGCCAGCAGTTACTCGAGCGGGGGTGGCTATGGCTACACCTTC.

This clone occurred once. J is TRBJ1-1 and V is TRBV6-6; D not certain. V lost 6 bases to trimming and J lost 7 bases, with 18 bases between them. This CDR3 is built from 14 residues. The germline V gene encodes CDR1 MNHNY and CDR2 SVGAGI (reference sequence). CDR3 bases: TGTGCCAGCAGCCCTCACAGCGGCGGAGGTGAAGCTTTCTTT. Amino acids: CASSPHSGGGEAFF.

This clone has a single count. The CDR3 protein is CASSDGAPNEKLFF. CDR3 DNA: TGTGCCAGCAGTGACGGGGCCCCAAATGAAAAACTGTTTTTT. The chain employs TRBV2 and TRBJ1-4; possibly TRBD1 for D (5 bases). CDR3 length equals 14 residues. From germline, CDR1 is SNHLY and CDR2 FYNNEI. V dropped 3 bases and J dropped 5 bases, with 10 bases sitting between them. Drawing the rest from reference TRBV2 and TRBJ1-4, the complete variable domain is EPEVTQTPSHQVTQMGQEVILRCVPISNHLYFYWYRQILGQKVEFLVSFYNNEISEKSEIFDDQFSVERPDGSNFTLKIRSTKLEDSAMYFCASSDGAPNEKLFFGSGTQLSVL.

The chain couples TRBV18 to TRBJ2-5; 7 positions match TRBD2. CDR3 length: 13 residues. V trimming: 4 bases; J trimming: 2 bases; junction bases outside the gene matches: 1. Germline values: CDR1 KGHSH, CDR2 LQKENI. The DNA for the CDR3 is TGTGCCAGCTCACGGGACTATCAAGAGACCCAGTACTTC. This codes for CASSRDYQETQYF.

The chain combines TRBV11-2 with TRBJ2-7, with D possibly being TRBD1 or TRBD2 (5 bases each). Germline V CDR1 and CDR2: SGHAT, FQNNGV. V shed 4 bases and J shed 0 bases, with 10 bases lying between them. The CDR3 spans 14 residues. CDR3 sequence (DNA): TGTGCCAGCAGCTACGGGACGGCCTCCTACGAGCAGTACTTC. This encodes CASSYGTASYEQYF. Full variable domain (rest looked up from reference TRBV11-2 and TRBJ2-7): EAGVAQSPRYKIIEKRQSVAFWCNPISGHATLYWYQQILGQGPKLLIQFQNNGVVDDSQLPKDRFSAERLKGVDSTLKIQPAKLEDSAVYLCASSYGTASYEQYFGPGTRLTVT.

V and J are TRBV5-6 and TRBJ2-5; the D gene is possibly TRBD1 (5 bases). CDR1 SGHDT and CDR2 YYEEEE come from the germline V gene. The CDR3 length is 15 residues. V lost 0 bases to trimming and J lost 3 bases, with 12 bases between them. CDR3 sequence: CASSLVGATKETQYF. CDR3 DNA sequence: TGTGCCAGCAGCTTGGTAGGGGCAACCAAAGAGACCCAGTACTTC.

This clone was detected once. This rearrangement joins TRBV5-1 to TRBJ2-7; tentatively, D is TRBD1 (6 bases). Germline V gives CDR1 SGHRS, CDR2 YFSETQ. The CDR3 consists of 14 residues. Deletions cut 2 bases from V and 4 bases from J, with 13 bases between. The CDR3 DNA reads TGCGCCAGCAGCTTCCGGGACACCCAGTACGAGCAGTACTTC. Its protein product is CASSFRDTQYEQYF.

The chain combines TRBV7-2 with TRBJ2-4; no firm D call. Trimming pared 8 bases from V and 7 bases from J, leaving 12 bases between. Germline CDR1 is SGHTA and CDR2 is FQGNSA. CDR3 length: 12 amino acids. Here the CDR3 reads CASAYSDNIQYF. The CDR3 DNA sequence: TGTGCCAGCGCCTACAGTGACAACATTCAGTACTTC.

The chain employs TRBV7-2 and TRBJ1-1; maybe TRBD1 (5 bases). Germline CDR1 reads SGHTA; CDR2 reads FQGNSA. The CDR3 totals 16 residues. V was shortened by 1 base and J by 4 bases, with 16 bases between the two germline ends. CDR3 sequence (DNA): TGTGCCAGCAGCTTAGAGGCCAGGGCGGTGGCCACTGAAGCTTTCTTT. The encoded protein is CASSLEARAVATEAFF.

The CDR3 DNA sequence: TGTGCCAGCAGCTTAGCGCGGGGAAGAGGCTATGGCTACACCTTC. It is translated as CASSLARGRGYGYTF. The chain has TRBV7-9 and TRBJ1-2; no firm D call. Germline V gene sequence: CDR1 SEHNR, CDR2 FQNEAQ (reference sequence). The CDR3 runs 15 residues. Trimming took 0 bases from V and 4 from J, leaving 12 bases between them.